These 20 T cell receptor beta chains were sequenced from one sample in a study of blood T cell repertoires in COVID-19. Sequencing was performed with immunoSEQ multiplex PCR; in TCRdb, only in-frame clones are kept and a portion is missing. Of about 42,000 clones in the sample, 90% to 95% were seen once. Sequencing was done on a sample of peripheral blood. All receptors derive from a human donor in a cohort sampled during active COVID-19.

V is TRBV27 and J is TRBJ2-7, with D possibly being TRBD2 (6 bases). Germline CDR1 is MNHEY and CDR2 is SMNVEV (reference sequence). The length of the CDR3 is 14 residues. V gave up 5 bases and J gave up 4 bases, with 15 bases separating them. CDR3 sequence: CASSARGTYYEQYF. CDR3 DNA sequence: TGTGCCAGCAGTGCACGGGGGACTTATTACGAGCAGTACTTC.

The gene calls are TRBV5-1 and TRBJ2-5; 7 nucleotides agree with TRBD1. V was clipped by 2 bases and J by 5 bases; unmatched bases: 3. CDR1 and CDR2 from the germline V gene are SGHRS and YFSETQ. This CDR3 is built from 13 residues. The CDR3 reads CASSFDRAETQYF. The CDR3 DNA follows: TGCGCCAGCAGCTTTGACAGGGCTGAGACCCAGTACTTC.

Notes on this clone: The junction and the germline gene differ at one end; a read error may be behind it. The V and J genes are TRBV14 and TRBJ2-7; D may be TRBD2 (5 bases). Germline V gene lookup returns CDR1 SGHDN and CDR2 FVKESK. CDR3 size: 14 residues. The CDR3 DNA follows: TGTGCCAGCAGCGCCCTGGGAGTATACTACGAGCAGCACTTC. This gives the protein CASSALGVYYEQHF.

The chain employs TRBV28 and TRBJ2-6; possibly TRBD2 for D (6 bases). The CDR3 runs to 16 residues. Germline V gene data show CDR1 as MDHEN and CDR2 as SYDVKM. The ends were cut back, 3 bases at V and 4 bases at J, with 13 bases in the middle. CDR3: CASSLFGGKGANVLTF. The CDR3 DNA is TGTGCCAGCAGTTTGTTTGGGGGGAAAGGGGCCAACGTCCTGACTTTC.

CDR3 coding DNA: TGTGCCAGCAGTGCCGGACTCCCAGATACGCAGTATTTT. Its translation: CASSAGLPDTQYF. The chain links TRBV6-2 or TRBV6-3 to TRBJ2-3, with a possible D match to TRBD2 (5 bases). The V end was cut by 5 bases, the J end by 4 bases, with 10 bases between. Germline CDR1 and CDR2: MNHEY and SVGEGT. The CDR3 spans 13 residues.

In DNA form, the CDR3 reads TGTGCCAGCAGCTTAGCGCGGATAAACTATGGCTACACCTTC. It codes for CASSLARINYGYTF. V usage is TRBV7-2 and J usage is TRBJ1-2; D call uncertain. V gave up 0 bases and J gave up 2 bases, with 7 bases separating them. The CDR3 runs 14 residues. Germline lookup yields CDR1 SGHTA and CDR2 FQGNSA. Filled out from reference TRBV7-2 and TRBJ1-2, the complete variable domain reads GAGVSQSPSNKVTEKGKDVELRCDPISGHTALYWYRQSLGQGLEFLIYFQGNSAPDKSGLPSDRFSAERTGGSVSTLTIQRTQQEDSAVYLCASSLARINYGYTFGSGTRLTVV.

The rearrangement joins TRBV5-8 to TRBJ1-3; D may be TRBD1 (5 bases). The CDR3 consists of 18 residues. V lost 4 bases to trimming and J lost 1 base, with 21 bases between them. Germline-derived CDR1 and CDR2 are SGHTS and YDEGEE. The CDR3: CASSTGGGIGRSGNTIYF. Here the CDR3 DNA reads TGTGCCAGCAGCACCGGGGGAGGAATTGGACGATCTGGAAACACCATATATTTT.

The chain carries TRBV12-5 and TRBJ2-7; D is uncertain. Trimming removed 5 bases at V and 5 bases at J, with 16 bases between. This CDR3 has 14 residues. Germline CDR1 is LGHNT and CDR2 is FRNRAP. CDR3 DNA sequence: TGTGCTAGTGGTCGCAAATTGGGCCCCCACGAGCAGTACTTC. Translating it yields CASGRKLGPHEQYF.

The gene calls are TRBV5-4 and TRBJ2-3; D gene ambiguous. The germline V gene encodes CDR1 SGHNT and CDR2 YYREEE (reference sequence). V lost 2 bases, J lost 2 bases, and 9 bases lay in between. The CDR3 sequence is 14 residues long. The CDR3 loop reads CASSFGPSTDTQYF. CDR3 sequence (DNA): TGTGCCAGCAGCTTTGGGCCATCCACAGATACGCAGTATTTT.

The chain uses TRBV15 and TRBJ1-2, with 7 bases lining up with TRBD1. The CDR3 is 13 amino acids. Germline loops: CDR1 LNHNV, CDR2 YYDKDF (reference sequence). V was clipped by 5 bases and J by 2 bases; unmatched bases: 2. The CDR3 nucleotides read TGTGCCACCAGCGCAGGGGGAAACTATGGCTACACCTTC. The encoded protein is CATSAGGNYGYTF. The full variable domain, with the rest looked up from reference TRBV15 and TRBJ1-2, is DAMVIQNPRYQVTQFGKPVTLSCSQTLNHNVMYWYQQKSSQAPKLLFHYYDKDFNNEADTPDNFQSRRPNTSFCFLDIRSPGLGDTAMYLCATSAGGNYGYTFGSGTRLTVV.

The CDR3 bases are TGTGCCAGCAGCTTGGGCGGCGGCTCCTACGAGCAGTACTTC. Encoded protein: CASSLGGGSYEQYF. This rearrangement joins TRBV5-5 to TRBJ2-7; D ambiguous. V was cut by 0 bases and J by 0 bases, with 7 bases left in between. Looked up from germline, CDR1 is SGHKS and CDR2 is YYEKEE (reference sequence). CDR3 size: 14 residues.

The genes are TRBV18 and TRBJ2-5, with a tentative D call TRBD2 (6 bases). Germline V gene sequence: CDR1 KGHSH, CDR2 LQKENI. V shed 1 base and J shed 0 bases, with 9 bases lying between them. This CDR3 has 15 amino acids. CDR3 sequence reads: CASSPQRAYQETQYF. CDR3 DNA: TGTGCCAGCTCACCACAGCGGGCGTACCAAGAGACCCAGTACTTC.

CDR3 sequence: CASSLVGGQEAFF. The CDR3 nucleotides are TGTGCCAGCAGTTTAGTGGGGGGACAGGAAGCTTTCTTT. The chain uses TRBV12-3 or TRBV12-4 and TRBJ1-1; TRBD1 agrees at 7 bases. This CDR3 is 13 amino acids long. J gave up 8 bases and V 1 base, and 4 bases lay outside the gene matches.

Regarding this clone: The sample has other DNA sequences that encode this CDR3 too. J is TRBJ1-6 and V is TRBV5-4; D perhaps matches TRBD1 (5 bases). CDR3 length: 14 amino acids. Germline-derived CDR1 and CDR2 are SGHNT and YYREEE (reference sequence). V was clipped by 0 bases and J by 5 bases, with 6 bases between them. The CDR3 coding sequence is TGTGCCAGCAGCTTGGGGGGCGATAATTCACCCCTCCACTTT. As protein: CASSLGGDNSPLHF.

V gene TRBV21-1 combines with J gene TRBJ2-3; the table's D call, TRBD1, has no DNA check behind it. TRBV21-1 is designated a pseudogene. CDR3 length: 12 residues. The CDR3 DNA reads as TGTGCCAGCAGCGCCCCCCCAGGTACGCAGTATTTT. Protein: CASSAPPGTQYF.

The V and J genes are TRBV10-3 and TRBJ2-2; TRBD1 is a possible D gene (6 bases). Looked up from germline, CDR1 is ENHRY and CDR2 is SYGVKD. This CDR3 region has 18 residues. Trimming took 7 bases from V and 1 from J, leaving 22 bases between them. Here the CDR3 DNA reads TGTGCCATCAAGGGACAAGGGGGTAACAACCAGAACACCGGGGAGCTGTTTTTT. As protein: CAIKGQGGNNQNTGELFF.

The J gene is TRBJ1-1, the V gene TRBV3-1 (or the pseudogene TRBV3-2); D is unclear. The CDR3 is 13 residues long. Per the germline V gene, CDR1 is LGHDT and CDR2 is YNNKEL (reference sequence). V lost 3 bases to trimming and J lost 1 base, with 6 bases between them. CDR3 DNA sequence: TGTGCCAGCAGCCAGGCTTGGAACACTGAAGCTTTCTTT. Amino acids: CASSQAWNTEAFF.

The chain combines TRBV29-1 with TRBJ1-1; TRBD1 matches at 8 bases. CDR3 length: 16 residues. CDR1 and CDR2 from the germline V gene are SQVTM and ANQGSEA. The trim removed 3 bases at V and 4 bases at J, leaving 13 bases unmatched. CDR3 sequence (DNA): TGCAGCGTTGAGATGGGGTACAGGGGGGGGAGCACTGAAGCTTTCTTT. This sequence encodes CSVEMGYRGGSTEAFF.

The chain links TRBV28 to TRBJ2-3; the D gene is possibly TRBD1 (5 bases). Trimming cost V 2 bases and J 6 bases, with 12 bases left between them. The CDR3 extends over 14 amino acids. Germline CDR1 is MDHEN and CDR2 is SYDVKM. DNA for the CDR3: TGTGCCAGCAGTTTAGGGGCCCGCTACGATACGCAGTATTTT. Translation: CASSLGARYDTQYF.

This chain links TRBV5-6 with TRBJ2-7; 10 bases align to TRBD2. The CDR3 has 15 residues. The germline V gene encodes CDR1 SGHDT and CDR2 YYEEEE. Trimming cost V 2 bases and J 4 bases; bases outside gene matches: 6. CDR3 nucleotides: TGTGCCAGCAGCTTCTCTCTAGCGGGGGCGTACGAGCAGTACTTC. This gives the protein CASSFSLAGAYEQYF.